The clone carrying this T cell receptor beta chain has just a few counts. These data originate in a study of early T cells in non-severe SARS-CoV-2 infection. Germline V CDR1 and CDR2: SGHNT, YYREEE (reference sequence). V was cut by 4 bases and J by 3 bases, with 5 bases left in between. CDR3 length: 12 amino acids. Individual cDNA molecules received unique molecular identifiers during library preparation. Via MiXCR, TCRdb re-called the 5' RACE reads, giving one row per CDR3 protein. The sample contains tens of thousands of distinct CDR3 sequences, 18% of which appear only once. This TCR was recovered from an adult who was a healthcare worker with PCR-confirmed SARS-CoV-2 infection or an uninfected control (not recorded which). The chain joins TRBV5-4 to TRBJ2-1; D ambiguous. Source: whole blood, taken at baseline. In DNA, the CDR3 is TGTGCCAGCAGCCCGGACTACAATGAGCAGTTCTTC. It specifies CASSPDYNEQFF.